This TCR beta chain was sequenced during a study of T cells in Graves' hyperthyroidism and ophthalmopathy. The overall study: It was at initial diagnosis, before any treatment, that peripheral blood was collected.

The table lists this clonotype with a few counts. Between the trimmed V and J ends, which lost 4 bases and 10 bases, there was a span of 14 bases. The CDR3 runs to 13 residues. Germline V gene lookup returns CDR1 SEHNR and CDR2 FQNEAQ (reference sequence). Amplification targeted TCR beta CDR3 regions from RNA transcripts. With the HTBI primer set, the TCR CDR3 went through a first round of RT-PCR. One entry per CDR3 protein, called by TCRdb with MiXCR from the multiplex PCR reads. The sample includes about 400,000 distinct CDR3 sequences, 14% to 15% seen only once; the top ten take roughly 33%. This chain connects TRBV7-9 to TRBJ2-1; possibly TRBD1 or TRBD2 for D (5 bases each). The sequencing sample was made of blood. This sequence originates from a woman aged 25 to 39 with Graves' hyperthyroidism. The CDR3 region has the DNA TGTGCCAGCAGCTCACCACTCCGGGACGAGCAGTTCTTC. Amino acids: CASSSPLRDEQFF.